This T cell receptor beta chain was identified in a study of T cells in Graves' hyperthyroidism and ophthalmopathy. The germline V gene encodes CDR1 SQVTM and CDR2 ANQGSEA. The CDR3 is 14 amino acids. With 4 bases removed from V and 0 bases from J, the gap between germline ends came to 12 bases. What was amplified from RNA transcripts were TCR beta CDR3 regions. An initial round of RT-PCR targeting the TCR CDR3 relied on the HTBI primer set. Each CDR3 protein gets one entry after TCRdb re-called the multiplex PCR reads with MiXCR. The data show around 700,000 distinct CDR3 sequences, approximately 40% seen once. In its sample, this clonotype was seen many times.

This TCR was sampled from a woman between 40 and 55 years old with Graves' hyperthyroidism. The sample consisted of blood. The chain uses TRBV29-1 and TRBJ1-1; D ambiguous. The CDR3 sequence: CSVVVGPMNTEAFF. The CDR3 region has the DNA TGCAGCGTTGTGGTGGGCCCAATGAACACTGAAGCTTTCTTT. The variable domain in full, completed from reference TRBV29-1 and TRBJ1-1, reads SAVISQKPSRDICQRGTSLTIQCQVDSQVTMMFWYRQQPGQSLTLIATANQGSEATYESGFVIDKFPISRPNLTFSTLTVSNMSPEDSSIYLCSVVVGPMNTEAFFGQGTRLTVV.